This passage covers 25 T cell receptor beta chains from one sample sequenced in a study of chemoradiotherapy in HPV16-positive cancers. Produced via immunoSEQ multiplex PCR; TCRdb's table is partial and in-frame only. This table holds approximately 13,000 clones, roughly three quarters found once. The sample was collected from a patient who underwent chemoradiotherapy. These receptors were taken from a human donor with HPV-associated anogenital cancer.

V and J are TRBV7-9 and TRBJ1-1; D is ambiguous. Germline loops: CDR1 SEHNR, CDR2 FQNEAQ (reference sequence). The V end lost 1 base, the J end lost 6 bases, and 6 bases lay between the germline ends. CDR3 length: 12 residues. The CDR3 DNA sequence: TGTGCCAGCAGCTTAGGCCAGCCTGAAGCTTTCTTT. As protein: CASSLGQPEAFF.

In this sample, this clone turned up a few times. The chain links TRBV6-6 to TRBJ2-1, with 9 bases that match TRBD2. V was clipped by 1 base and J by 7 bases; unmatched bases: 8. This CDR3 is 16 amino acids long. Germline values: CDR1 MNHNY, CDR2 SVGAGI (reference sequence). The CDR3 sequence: CASSYWAGGPSNEQFF. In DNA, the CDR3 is TGTGCCAGCAGTTACTGGGCGGGGGGGCCGAGTAATGAGCAGTTCTTC.

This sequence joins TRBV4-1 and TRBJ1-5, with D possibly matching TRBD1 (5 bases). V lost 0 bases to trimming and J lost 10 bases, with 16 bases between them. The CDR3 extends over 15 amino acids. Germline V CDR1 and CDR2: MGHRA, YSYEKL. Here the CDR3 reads CASSQDWRTSSPQHF. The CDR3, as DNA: TGCGCCAGCAGCCAAGATTGGAGGACATCCTCTCCCCAGCATTTT.

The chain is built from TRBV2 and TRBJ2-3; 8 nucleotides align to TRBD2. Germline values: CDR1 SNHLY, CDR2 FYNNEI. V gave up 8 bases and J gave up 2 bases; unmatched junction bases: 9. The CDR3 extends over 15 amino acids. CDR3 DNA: TGTGCCAGCCGGGAGGGGGTAATCCACACAGATACGCAGTATTTT. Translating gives CASREGVIHTDTQYF.

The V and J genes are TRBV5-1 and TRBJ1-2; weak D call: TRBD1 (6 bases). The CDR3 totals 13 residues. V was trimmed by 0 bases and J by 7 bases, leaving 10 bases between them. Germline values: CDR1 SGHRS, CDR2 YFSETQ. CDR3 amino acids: CASSLGQESGYTF. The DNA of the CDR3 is TGCGCCAGCAGCTTGGGACAGGAGTCTGGCTACACCTTC.

Here the CDR3 reads CASSESWDNEQFF. As DNA, the CDR3 is TGTGCCAGCAGTGAATCGTGGGACAATGAGCAGTTCTTC. The chain combines TRBV6-1 with TRBJ2-1, with no clear D. Germline assignment: CDR1 MNHNS and CDR2 SASEGT. Trimming took 2 bases from V and 5 from J, leaving 7 bases between them. The CDR3 runs to 13 residues.

CDR3 residues: CASSSLRGASTDTQYF. CDR3 DNA sequence: TGTGCCAGCAGCTCCCTCCGAGGGGCTAGCACAGATACGCAGTATTTT. V usage is TRBV7-9 and J usage is TRBJ2-3; D might be TRBD1 or TRBD2, each matching 5 bases. The V gene lost 4 bases and the J gene lost 0 bases, with 14 bases spanning the gap. Looked up from germline, CDR1 is SEHNR and CDR2 is FQNEAQ (reference sequence). This CDR3 comprises 16 residues.

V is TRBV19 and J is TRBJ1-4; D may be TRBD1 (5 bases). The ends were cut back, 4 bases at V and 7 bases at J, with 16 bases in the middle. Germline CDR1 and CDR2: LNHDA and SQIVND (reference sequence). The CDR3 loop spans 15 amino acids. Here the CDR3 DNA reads TGTGCCAGTAGTAGTCCGGGACGGGCGGGTGAAAAACTGTTTTTT. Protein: CASSSPGRAGEKLFF.

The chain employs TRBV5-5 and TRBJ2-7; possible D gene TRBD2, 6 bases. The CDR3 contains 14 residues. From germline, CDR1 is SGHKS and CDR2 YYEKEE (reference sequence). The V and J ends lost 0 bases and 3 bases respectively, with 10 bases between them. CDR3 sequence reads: CASSLGGVGYEQYF. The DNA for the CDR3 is TGTGCCAGCAGCTTGGGGGGGGTGGGCTACGAGCAGTACTTC. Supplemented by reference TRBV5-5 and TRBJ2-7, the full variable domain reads DAGVTQSPTHLIKTRGQQVTLRCSPISGHKSVSWYQQVLGQGPQFIFQYYEKEERGRGNFPDRFSARQFPNYSSELNVNALLLGDSALYLCASSLGGVGYEQYFGPGTRLTVT.

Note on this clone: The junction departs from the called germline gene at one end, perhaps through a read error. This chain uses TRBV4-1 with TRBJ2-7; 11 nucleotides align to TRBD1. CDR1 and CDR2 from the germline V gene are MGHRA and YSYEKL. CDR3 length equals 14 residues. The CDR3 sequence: CASSQGTGGLEKYF. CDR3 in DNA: TGCGCCAGCAGCCAAGGGACAGGGGGCCTCGAGAAGTACTTC.

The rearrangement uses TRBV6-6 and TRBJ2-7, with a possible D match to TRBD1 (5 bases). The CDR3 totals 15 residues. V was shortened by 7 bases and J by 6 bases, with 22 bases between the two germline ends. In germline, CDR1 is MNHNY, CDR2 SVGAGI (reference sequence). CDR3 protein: CASTSVRAPFGEQYF. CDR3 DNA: TGTGCCAGCACCTCCGTCAGGGCCCCCTTCGGCGAGCAGTACTTC.

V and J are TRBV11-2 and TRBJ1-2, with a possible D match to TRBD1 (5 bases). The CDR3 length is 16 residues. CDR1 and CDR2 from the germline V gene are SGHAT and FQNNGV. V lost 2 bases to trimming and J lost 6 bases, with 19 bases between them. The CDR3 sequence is CASSLRKRDASDGYTF. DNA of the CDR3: TGTGCCAGCAGCTTACGGAAGAGGGACGCGTCGGATGGCTACACCTTC. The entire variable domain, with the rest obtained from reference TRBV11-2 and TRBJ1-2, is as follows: EAGVAQSPRYKIIEKRQSVAFWCNPISGHATLYWYQQILGQGPKLLIQFQNNGVVDDSQLPKDRFSAERLKGVDSTLKIQPAKLEDSAVYLCASSLRKRDASDGYTFGSGTRLTVV.

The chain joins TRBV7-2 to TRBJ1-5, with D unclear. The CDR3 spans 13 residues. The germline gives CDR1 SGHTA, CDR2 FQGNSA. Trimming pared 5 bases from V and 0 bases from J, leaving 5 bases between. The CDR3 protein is CASSPNSNQPQHF. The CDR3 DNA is TGTGCCAGCAGCCCTAATAGCAATCAGCCCCAGCATTTT.

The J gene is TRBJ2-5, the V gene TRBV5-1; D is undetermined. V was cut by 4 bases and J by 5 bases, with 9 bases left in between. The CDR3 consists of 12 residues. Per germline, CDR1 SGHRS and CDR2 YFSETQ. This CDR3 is CASSGVRETQYF. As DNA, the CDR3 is TGCGCCAGCAGCGGCGTCCGCGAGACCCAGTACTTC.

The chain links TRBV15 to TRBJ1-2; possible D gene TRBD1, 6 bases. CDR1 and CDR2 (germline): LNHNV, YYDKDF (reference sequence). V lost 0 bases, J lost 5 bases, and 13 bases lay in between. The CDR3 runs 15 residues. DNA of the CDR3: TGTGCCACCAGCAGAGATAGGGGGGAGTTATATGGCTACACCTTC. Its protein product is CATSRDRGELYGYTF.

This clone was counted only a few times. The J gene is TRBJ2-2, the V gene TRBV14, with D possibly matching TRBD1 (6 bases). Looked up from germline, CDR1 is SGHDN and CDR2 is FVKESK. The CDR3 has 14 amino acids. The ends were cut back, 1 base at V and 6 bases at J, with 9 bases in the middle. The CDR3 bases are TGTGCCAGCAGCCAAGGACAGGTCTCCGGGGAGCTGTTTTTT. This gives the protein CASSQGQVSGELFF. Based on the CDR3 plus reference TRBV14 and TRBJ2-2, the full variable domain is EAGVTQFPSHSVIEKGQTVTLRCDPISGHDNLYWYRRVMGKEIKFLLHFVKESKQDESGMPNNRFLAERTGGTYSTLKVQPAELEDSGVYFCASSQGQVSGELFFGEGSRLTVL.

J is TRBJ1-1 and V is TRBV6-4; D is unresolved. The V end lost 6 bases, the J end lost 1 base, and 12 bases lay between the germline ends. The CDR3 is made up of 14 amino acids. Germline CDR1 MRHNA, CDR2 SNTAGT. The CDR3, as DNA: TGTGCCAGCAGAGGACGGCCAGAGAACACTGAAGCTTTCTTT. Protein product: CASRGRPENTEAFF.

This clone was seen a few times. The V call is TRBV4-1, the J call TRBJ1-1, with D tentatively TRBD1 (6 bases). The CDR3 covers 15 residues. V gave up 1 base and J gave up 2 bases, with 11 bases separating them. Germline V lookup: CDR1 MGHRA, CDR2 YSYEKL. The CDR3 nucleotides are TGCGCCAGCAGCCAAGTAGGGGGTGTTAACACTGAAGCTTTCTTT. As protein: CASSQVGGVNTEAFF.

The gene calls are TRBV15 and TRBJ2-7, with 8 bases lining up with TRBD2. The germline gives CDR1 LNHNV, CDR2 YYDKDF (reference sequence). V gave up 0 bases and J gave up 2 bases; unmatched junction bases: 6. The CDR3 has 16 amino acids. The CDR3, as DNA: TGTGCCACCAGCAGAGATAGGTTCGGGGGGGCCTACGAGCAGTACTTC. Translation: CATSRDRFGGAYEQYF.

The CDR3 is CASSAGGGGGYEQYF. The CDR3 bases are TGTGCCAGCAGCGCCGGCGGGGGCGGAGGGTACGAGCAGTACTTC. The chain has TRBV7-6 and TRBJ2-7; possible D gene TRBD2, 7 bases. Trimming pared 5 bases from V and 4 bases from J, leaving 18 bases between. Germline V gives CDR1 SGHVS, CDR2 FNYEAQ. The CDR3 runs to 15 residues. The entire variable domain, with the rest obtained from reference TRBV7-6 and TRBJ2-7, is as follows: GAGVSQSPRYKVTKRGQDVALRCDPISGHVSLYWYRQALGQGPEFLTYFNYEAQQDKSGLPNDRFSAERPEGSISTLTIQRTEQRDSAMYRCASSAGGGGGYEQYFGPGTRLTVT.

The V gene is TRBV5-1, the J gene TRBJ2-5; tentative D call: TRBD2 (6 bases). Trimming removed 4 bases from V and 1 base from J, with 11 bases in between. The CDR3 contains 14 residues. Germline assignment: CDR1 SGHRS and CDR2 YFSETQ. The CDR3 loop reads CASSITGAQETQYF. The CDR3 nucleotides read TGCGCCAGCAGCATAACGGGAGCCCAAGAGACCCAGTACTTC.

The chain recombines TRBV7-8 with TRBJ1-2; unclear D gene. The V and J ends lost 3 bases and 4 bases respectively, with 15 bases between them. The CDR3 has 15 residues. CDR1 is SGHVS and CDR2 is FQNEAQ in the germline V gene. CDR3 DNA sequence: TGTGCCAGCAGCTTTGGCAGACGTATTGGCTATGGCTACACCTTC. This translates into CASSFGRRIGYGYTF.

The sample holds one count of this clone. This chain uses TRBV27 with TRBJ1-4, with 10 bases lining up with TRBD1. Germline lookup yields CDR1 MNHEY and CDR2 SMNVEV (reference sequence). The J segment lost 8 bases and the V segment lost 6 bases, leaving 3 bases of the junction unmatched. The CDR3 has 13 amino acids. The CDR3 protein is CASRGQGLEKLFF. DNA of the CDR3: TGTGCCAGCAGGGGACAGGGGCTGGAAAAACTGTTTTTT.

The CDR3 DNA sequence: TGTGCCAGCACCTTAGGGACAGGGGGCATTGAGACCCAGTACTTC. As protein: CASTLGTGGIETQYF. The rearrangement joins TRBV28 to TRBJ2-5; 12 positions match TRBD1. In germline, CDR1 is MDHEN, CDR2 SYDVKM. This CDR3 contains 15 residues. V lost 7 bases and J lost 5; bases outside the gene matches: 8.

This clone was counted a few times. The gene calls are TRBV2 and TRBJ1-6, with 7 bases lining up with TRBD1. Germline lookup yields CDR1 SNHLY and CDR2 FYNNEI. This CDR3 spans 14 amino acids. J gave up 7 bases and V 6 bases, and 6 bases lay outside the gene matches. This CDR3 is CASRGDSVNSPLHF. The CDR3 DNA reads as TGTGCCAGCAGGGGGGACAGCGTAAATTCACCCCTCCACTTT.